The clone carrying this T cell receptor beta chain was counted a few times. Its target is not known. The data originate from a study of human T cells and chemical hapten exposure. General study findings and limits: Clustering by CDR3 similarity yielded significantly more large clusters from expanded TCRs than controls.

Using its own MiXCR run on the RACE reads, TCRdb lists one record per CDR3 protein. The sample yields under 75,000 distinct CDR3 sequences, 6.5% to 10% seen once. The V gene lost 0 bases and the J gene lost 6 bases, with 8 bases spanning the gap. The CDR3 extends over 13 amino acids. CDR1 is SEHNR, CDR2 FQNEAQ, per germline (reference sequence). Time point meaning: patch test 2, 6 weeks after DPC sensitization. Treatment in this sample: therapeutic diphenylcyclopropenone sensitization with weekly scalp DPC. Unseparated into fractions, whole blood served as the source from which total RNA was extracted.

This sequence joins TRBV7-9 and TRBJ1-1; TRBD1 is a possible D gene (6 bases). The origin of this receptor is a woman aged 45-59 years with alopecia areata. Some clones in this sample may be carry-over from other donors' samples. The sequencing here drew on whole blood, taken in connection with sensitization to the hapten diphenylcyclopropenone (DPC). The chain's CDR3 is CASSLAGGPEAFF. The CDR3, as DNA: TGTGCCAGCAGCTTAGCAGGGGGGCCTGAAGCTTTCTTT.